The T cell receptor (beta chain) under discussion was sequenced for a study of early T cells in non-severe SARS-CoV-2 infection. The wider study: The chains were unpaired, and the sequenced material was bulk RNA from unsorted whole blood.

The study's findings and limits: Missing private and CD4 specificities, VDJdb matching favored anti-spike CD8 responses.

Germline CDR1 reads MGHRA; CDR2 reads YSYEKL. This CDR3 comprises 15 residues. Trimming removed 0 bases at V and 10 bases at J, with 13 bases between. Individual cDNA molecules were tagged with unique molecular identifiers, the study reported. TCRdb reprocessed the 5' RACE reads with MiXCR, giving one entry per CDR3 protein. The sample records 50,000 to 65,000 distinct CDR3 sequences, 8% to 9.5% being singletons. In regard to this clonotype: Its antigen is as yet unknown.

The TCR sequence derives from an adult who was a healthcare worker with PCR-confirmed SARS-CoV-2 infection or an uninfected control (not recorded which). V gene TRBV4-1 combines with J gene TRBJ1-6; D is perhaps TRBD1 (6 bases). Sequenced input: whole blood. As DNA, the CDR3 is TGCGCCAGCAGCCAAGAAGGGACATCGGGGTCACCCCTCCACTTT. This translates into CASSQEGTSGSPLHF.